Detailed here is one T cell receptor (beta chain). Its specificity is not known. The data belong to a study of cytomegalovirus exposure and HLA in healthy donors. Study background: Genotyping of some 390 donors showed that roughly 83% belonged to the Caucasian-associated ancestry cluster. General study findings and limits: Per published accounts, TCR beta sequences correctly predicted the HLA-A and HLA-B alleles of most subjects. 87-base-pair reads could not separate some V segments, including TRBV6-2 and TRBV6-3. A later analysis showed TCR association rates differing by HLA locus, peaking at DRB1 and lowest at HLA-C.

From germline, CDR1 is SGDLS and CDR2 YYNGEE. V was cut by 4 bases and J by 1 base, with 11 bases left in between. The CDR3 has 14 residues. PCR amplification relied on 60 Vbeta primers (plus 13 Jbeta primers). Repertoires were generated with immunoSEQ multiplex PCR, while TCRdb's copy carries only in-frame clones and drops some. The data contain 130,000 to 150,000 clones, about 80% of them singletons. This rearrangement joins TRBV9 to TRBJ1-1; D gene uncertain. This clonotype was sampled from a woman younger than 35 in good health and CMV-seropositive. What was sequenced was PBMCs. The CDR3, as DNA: TGTGCCAGCAGCCGGTCAGGCAGGAACACTGAAGCTTTCTTT. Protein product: CASSRSGRNTEAFF.